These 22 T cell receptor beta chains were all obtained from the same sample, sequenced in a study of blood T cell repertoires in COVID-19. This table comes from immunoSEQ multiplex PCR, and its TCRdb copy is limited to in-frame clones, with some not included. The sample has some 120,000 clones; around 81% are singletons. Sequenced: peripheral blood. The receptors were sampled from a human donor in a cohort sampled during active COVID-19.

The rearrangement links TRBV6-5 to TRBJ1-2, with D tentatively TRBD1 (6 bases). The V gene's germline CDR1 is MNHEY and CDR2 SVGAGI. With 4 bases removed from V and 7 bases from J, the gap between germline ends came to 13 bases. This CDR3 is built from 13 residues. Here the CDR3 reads CASSSTRGGGYTF. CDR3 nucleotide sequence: TGTGCCAGCAGTTCCACTCGAGGGGGTGGCTACACCTTC.

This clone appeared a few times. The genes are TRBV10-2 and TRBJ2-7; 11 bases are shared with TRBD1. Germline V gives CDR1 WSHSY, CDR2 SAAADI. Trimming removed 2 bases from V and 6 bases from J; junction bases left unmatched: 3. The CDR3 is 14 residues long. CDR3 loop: CASSEGQGALEQYF. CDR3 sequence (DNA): TGCGCCAGCAGTGAGGGACAGGGGGCCCTCGAGCAGTACTTC.

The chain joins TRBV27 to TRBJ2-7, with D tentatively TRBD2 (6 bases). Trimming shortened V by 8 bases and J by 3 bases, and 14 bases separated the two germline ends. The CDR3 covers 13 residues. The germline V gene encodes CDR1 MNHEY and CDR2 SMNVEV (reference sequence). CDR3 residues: CASAEGGGYEQYF. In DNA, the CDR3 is TGTGCCAGCGCAGAGGGAGGCGGCTACGAGCAGTACTTC.

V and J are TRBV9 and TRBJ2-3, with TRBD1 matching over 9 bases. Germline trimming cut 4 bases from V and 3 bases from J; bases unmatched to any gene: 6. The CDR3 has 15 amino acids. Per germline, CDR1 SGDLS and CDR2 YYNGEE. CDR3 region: CASSPGGTGTDTQYF. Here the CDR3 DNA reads TGTGCCAGCAGCCCCGGGGGGACAGGGACAGATACGCAGTATTTT.

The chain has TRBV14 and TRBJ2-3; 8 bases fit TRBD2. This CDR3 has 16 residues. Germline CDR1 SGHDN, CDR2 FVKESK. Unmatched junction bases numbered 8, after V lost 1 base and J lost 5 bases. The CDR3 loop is CASSQGVSGGQDTQYF. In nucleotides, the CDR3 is TGTGCCAGCAGCCAAGGTGTCAGCGGGGGTCAAGATACGCAGTATTTT.

CDR3 protein: CASSLEGQAINIQYF. Here the CDR3 DNA reads TGTGCCAGCAGCTTAGAGGGACAGGCAATAAACATTCAGTACTTC. The chain has TRBV11-2 and TRBJ2-4; 8 nucleotides align to TRBD1. Trimming removed 0 bases from V and 6 bases from J; junction bases left unmatched: 4. Looked up from germline, CDR1 is SGHAT and CDR2 is FQNNGV. The CDR3 sequence is 15 residues long. Supplemented by reference TRBV11-2 and TRBJ2-4, the full variable domain reads EAGVAQSPRYKIIEKRQSVAFWCNPISGHATLYWYQQILGQGPKLLIQFQNNGVVDDSQLPKDRFSAERLKGVDSTLKIQPAKLEDSAVYLCASSLEGQAINIQYFGAGTRLSVL.

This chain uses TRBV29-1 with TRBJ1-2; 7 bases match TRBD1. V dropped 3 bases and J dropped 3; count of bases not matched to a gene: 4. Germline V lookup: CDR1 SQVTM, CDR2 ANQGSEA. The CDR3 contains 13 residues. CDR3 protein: CSVDHDRDYGYTF. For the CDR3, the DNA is TGCAGCGTTGACCATGACAGGGACTATGGCTACACCTTC.

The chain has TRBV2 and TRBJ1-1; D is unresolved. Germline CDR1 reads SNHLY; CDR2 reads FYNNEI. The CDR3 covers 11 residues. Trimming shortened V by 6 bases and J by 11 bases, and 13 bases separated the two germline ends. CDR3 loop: CASSRLPGAFF. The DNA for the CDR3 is TGTGCCAGCAGCAGACTTCCTGGGGCTTTCTTT.

The CDR3 DNA reads as TGTGCCAGCAGCTTTGTAGGGGCCGGGGAGCTGTTTTTT. Its protein product is CASSFVGAGELFF. The rearrangement uses TRBV5-6 and TRBJ2-2; maybe TRBD1 (5 bases). Germline CDR1 reads SGHDT; CDR2 reads YYEEEE. The CDR3 totals 13 residues. V lost 2 bases and J 6 bases, leaving 8 bases between the germline ends.

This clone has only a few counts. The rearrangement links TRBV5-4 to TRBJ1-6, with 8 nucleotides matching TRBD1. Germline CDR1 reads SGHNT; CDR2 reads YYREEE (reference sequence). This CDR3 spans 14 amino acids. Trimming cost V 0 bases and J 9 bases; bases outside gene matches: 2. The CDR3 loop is CASSLGQGASPLHF. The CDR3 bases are TGTGCCAGCAGCTTGGGTCAGGGGGCTTCACCCCTCCACTTT. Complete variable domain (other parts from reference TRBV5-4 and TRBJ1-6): ETGVTQSPTHLIKTRGQQVTLRCSSQSGHNTVSWYQQALGQGPQFIFQYYREEENGRGNFPPRFSGLQFPNYSSELNVNALELDDSALYLCASSLGQGASPLHFGNGTRLTVT.

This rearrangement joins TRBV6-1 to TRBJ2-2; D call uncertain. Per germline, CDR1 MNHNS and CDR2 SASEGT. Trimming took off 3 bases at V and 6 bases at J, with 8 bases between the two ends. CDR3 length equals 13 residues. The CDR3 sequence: CASSETGSGELFF. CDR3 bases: TGTGCCAGCAGTGAGACGGGTTCCGGGGAGCTGTTTTTT.

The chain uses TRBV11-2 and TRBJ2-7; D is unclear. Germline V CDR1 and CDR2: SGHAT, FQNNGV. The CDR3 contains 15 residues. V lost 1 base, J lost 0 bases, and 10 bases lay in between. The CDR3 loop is CASSLGGPSSYEQYF. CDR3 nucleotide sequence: TGTGCCAGCAGCTTAGGTGGGCCGAGCTCCTACGAGCAGTACTTC.

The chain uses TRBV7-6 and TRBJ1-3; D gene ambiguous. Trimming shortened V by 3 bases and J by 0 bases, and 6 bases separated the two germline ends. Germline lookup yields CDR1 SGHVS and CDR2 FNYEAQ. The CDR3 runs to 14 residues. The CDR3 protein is CASSLRISGNTIYF. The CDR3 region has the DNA TGTGCCAGCAGCTTGAGGATCTCTGGAAACACCATATATTTT.

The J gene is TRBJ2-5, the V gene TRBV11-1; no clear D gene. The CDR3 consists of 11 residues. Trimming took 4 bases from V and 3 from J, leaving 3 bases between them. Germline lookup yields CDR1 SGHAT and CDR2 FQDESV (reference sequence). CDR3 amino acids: CASSSEETQYF. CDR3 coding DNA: TGTGCCAGCAGCTCAGAAGAGACCCAGTACTTC.

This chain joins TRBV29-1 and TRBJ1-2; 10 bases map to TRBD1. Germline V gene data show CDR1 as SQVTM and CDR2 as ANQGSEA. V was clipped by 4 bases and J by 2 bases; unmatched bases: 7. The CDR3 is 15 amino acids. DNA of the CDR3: TGCAGCGTTGGAGGACAGGGGGATTTAAACTATGGCTACACCTTC. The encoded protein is CSVGGQGDLNYGYTF.

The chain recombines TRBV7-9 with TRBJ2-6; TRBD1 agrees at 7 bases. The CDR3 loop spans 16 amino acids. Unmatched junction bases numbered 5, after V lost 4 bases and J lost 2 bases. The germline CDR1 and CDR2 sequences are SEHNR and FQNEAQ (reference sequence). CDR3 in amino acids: CASSSGRGTGANVLTF. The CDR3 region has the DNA TGTGCCAGCAGCTCTGGCAGGGGGACTGGGGCCAACGTCCTGACTTTC.

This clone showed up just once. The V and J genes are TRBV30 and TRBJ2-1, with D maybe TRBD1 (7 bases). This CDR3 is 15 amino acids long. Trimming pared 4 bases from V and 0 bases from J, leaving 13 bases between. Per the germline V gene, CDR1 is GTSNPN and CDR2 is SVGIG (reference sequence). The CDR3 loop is CAWTSGGSSYNEQFF. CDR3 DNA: TGTGCCTGGACTTCAGGGGGGAGCTCCTACAATGAGCAGTTCTTC.

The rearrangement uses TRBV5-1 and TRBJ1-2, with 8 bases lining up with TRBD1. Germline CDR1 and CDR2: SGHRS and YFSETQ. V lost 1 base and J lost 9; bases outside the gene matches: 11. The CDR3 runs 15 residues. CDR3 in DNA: TGCGCCAGCAGCTTGACAGGGGGAATTGACAGGAGCTACACCTTC. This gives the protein CASSLTGGIDRSYTF.

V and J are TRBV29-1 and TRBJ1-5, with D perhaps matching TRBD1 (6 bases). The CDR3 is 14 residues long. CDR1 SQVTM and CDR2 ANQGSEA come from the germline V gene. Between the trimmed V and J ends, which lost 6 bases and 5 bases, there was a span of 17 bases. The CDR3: CSVGTGSRDQPQHF. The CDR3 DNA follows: TGCAGCGTCGGTACAGGGAGCAGGGATCAGCCCCAGCATTTT.

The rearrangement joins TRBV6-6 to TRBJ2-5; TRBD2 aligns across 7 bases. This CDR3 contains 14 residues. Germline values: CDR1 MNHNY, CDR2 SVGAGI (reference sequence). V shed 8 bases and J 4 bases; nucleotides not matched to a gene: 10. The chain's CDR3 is CASERDSRGETQYF. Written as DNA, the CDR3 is TGTGCCAGCGAGCGGGACTCCCGGGGAGAGACCCAGTACTTC.

The CDR3 nucleotides are TGTGCCAGTAGCCGGGGGGGTACTGGGGCCAACGTCCTGACTTTC. Translated: CASSRGGTGANVLTF. The rearrangement uses TRBV19 and TRBJ2-6; 8 bases fit TRBD2. Losses at the gene ends were 6 bases for V and 2 bases for J; bases not matched to a gene: 3. Looked up from germline, CDR1 is LNHDA and CDR2 is SQIVND (reference sequence). The CDR3 contains 15 residues. The full variable domain, rest sourced from reference TRBV19 and TRBJ2-6, is DGGITQSPKYLFRKEGQNVTLSCEQNLNHDAMYWYRQDPGQGLRLIYYSQIVNDFQKGDIAEGYSVSREKKESFPLTVTSAQKNPTAFYLCASSRGGTGANVLTFGAGSRLTVL.

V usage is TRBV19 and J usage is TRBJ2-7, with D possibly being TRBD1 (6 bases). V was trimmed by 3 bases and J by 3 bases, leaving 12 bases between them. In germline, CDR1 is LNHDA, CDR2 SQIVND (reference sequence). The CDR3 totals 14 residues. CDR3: CASSISQGLYEQYF. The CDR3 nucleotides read TGTGCCAGTAGTATTTCTCAGGGGCTCTACGAGCAGTACTTC.